One and the same sample provided the 26 T cell receptor beta chains below, sequenced in a study of post-analysis software for immune sequencing data. Prepared TCR beta cDNA libraries contained unique molecular identifiers. In TCRdb, the PCR reads were re-called with MiXCR into one record per CDR3 protein. The sample comprises roughly 540,000 distinct CDR3 sequences, about a third of which are singletons, and roughly 6% rests with the top ten. Study-wide points: Five or six TRBV segments, including TRBV5-6, TRBV5-1 and TRBV20-1, were more frequent in patients than controls.

Their antigens remain unidentified. The material sequenced was blood. The source is a girl under 18 with multiple sclerosis.

This clonotype came up a few times. V gene TRBV7-9 combines with J gene TRBJ1-2; 7 bases match TRBD1. The V and J ends lost 1 base and 4 bases, in that order; junction bases with no gene match: 12. Germline V CDR1 and CDR2: SEHNR, FQNEAQ (reference sequence). The CDR3 consists of 17 residues. The CDR3 loop reads CASSLVSSGGLRYGYTF. CDR3 nucleotide sequence: TGTGCCAGCAGCTTAGTATCGTCAGGGGGTCTTCGCTATGGCTACACCTTC. The full variable domain, with the rest looked up from reference TRBV7-9 and TRBJ1-2, is DTGVSQNPRHKITKRGQNVTFRCDPISEHNRLYWYRQTLGQGPEFLTYFQNEAQLEKSRLLSDRFSAERPKGSFSTLEIQRTEQGDSAMYLCASSLVSSGGLRYGYTFGSGTRLTVV.

Comment on this clonotype: The conserved closing phenylalanine or tryptophan is absent in this CDR3, likely reflecting a read error. The CDR3 coding sequence is TGCGCCAGCAGCCCCGGGACTAGCGGGGAGACCCAGTACTCC. It encodes CASSPGTSGETQYS. This chain connects TRBV5-1 to TRBJ2-5; TRBD2 aligns across 12 bases. The germline V gene has CDR1 SGHRS and CDR2 YFSETQ. V lost 4 bases to trimming and J lost 5 bases; unmatched junction nucleotides: 3. The CDR3 has 14 residues.

This clonotype was detected a few times. J is TRBJ2-1 and V is TRBV4-2; D uncertain. This CDR3 has 15 residues. V was cut by 0 bases and J by 4 bases, with 10 bases left in between. Germline V gene data show CDR1 as LGHNA and CDR2 as YNFKEQ. The CDR3 coding sequence is TGTGCCAGCAGCCAAGACTGGGTACGTTACAATGAGCAGTTCTTC. Protein product: CASSQDWVRYNEQFF.

DNA for the CDR3: TGTGCCAGCAGGACCTCGGGACTAGCGGGAACAGAGACCCAGTACTTC. Translating it yields CASRTSGLAGTETQYF. This rearrangement joins TRBV12-3 or TRBV12-4 to TRBJ2-5; 13 nucleotides align to TRBD2. V lost 6 bases to trimming and J lost 4 bases; unmatched junction nucleotides: 8. The CDR3 runs to 16 residues.

In its sample, this clonotype was seen a few times. This sequence joins TRBV9 and TRBJ2-7; 7 positions agree with TRBD2. J was trimmed by 7 bases and V by 1 base; bases with no gene match: 11. Germline V gene data show CDR1 as SGDLS and CDR2 as YYNGEE. The CDR3 is 15 residues long. The DNA of the CDR3 is TGTGCCAGCAGCGTAACTCCTGACGGGGAGGGGGAGCAGTACTTC. Its protein product is CASSVTPDGEGEQYF.

The chain carries TRBV10-3 and TRBJ2-1, with 10 bases aligning to TRBD2. The junction had 3 bases not matched to a gene; V was cut back by 4 bases and J by 3 bases. CDR1 and CDR2 (germline): ENHRY, SYGVKD. The CDR3 sequence is 15 residues long. The CDR3, as DNA: TGTGCCATCAGTGGAGCGGGGGGGGACTACAATGAGCAGTTCTTC. The encoded protein is CAISGAGGDYNEQFF.

There are a few counts of this clonotype. This chain uses TRBV9 with TRBJ1-2; no definite D call. The germline V gene encodes CDR1 SGDLS and CDR2 YYNGEE. V was clipped by 0 bases and J by 4 bases, with 7 bases between them. The CDR3 covers 13 residues. Here the CDR3 reads CASSVDTAYGYTF. In nucleotides, the CDR3 is TGTGCCAGCAGCGTAGATACGGCCTATGGCTACACCTTC.

The V call is TRBV2, the J call TRBJ1-1; TRBD1 is a possible D gene (6 bases). V lost 5 bases to trimming and J lost 10 bases, with 11 bases between them. This CDR3 has 11 amino acids. Germline loops: CDR1 SNHLY, CDR2 FYNNEI. DNA for the CDR3: TGTGCCAGCAGTTACAGGGAGGTAGCTTTCTTT. Protein: CASSYREVAFF. Supplemented by reference TRBV2 and TRBJ1-1, the full variable domain reads EPEVTQTPSHQVTQMGQEVILRCVPISNHLYFYWYRQILGQKVEFLVSFYNNEISEKSEIFDDQFSVERPDGSNFTLKIRSTKLEDSAMYFCASSYREVAFFGQGTRLTVV.

This chain links TRBV6-1 with TRBJ1-3; unclear D gene. The CDR3 is 11 residues long. V lost 8 bases and J lost 4, with 6 bases in between. Germline values: CDR1 MNHNS, CDR2 SASEGT. CDR3 region: CASELGNTIYF. CDR3 nucleotide sequence: TGTGCCAGCGAACTCGGAAACACCATATATTTT.

This sequence joins TRBV20-1 and TRBJ2-1; D not resolved. Looked up from germline, CDR1 is DFQATT and CDR2 is SNEGSKA (reference sequence). CDR3 length: 14 amino acids. V gave up 6 bases and J gave up 9 bases, with 21 bases separating them. CDR3 protein: CSAPIAVGSREQFF. The CDR3 nucleotides read TGCAGTGCCCCCATCGCCGTAGGGTCGCGTGAGCAGTTCTTC.

The chain employs TRBV14 and TRBJ1-6, with D perhaps matching TRBD1 (5 bases). The germline V gene encodes CDR1 SGHDN and CDR2 FVKESK. The CDR3 length is 15 residues. V dropped 3 bases and J dropped 8 bases, with 14 bases sitting between them. This CDR3 is CASSHPWGSDSPLHF. In DNA, the CDR3 is TGTGCCAGCAGCCACCCTTGGGGGAGTGATTCACCCCTCCACTTT.

V is TRBV5-1 and J is TRBJ2-3; the match to TRBD2 covers 7 bases. The germline CDR1 and CDR2 sequences are SGHRS and YFSETQ. Trimming took 7 bases from V and 4 from J; bases not matched to a gene: 0. The CDR3 consists of 11 residues. CDR3 sequence (DNA): TGCGCCAGCGCGGGGGCAGATACGCAGTATTTT. It is translated as CASAGADTQYF.

This clonotype turned up a few times. The chain couples TRBV10-3 to TRBJ2-3; D is unclear. The CDR3 is made up of 13 amino acids. Germline V gene lookup returns CDR1 ENHRY and CDR2 SYGVKD. The V and J ends lost 7 bases and 0 bases respectively, with 8 bases between them. The CDR3 DNA reads TGTGCCATCATGGGCTCTAGCACAGATACGCAGTATTTT. Translation gives CAIMGSSTDTQYF.

This rearrangement joins TRBV27 to TRBJ2-3, with 10 bases identical to TRBD2. CDR1 MNHEY and CDR2 SMNVEV come from the germline V gene (reference sequence). J lost 8 bases, V lost 5 bases, and 7 bases had no gene match. The CDR3 contains 14 residues. CDR3 region: CASSLGVAGGTQYF. The DNA of the CDR3 is TGTGCCAGCAGTCTAGGAGTAGCGGGGGGTACGCAGTATTTT.

This clonotype was counted ten times or more. J is TRBJ2-1 and V is TRBV2; 11 bases are a match to TRBD1. V lost 4 bases to trimming and J lost 4 bases; unmatched junction nucleotides: 3. CDR1 and CDR2 (germline): SNHLY, FYNNEI. CDR3 length: 15 residues. The CDR3 loop reads CASSGWDRGYNEQFF. The DNA for the CDR3 is TGTGCCAGCAGTGGATGGGACAGGGGGTACAATGAGCAGTTCTTC.

The rearrangement uses TRBV5-1 and TRBJ2-3, with D uncertain. V lost 0 bases to trimming and J lost 4 bases, with 3 bases between them. This CDR3 comprises 12 residues. Germline CDR1 reads SGHRS; CDR2 reads YFSETQ. CDR3 sequence: CASSLESDTQYF. In nucleotides, the CDR3 is TGCGCCAGCAGCTTGGAGTCAGATACGCAGTATTTT.

The chain couples TRBV25-1 to TRBJ2-4, with D possibly called TRBD1 or TRBD2 (5 bases each). The CDR3 length is 17 residues. Germline V gene data show CDR1 as MGHDK and CDR2 as SYGVNS. With 2 bases removed from V and 13 bases from J, the gap between germline ends came to 27 bases. The CDR3 region has the DNA TGTGCCAGCAGTGAAGAGGGTGAGGCAGGGAACCGGTATGAGCAGTACTTC. This sequence encodes CASSEEGEAGNRYEQYF.

This clonotype is a singleton in its sample. The rearrangement uses TRBV20-1 and TRBJ2-5; D is unclear. CDR3 size: 13 residues. V was shortened by 7 bases and J by 2 bases, with 14 bases between the two germline ends. In germline, CDR1 is DFQATT, CDR2 SNEGSKA (reference sequence). CDR3 region: CSVGRFVQETQYF. The CDR3 DNA reads TGCAGTGTAGGACGTTTCGTACAAGAGACCCAGTACTTC.

The chain combines TRBV3-1 with TRBJ1-2; TRBD1 matches 7 bases. The ends lost 8 bases at V and 6 bases at J; junction bases unmatched: 12. The germline V gene encodes CDR1 LGHDT and CDR2 YNNKEL (reference sequence). This CDR3 has 14 residues. The CDR3 sequence is CASRRLSTGDGYTF. Here the CDR3 DNA reads TGTGCCAGCCGCCGATTATCTACAGGGGATGGCTACACCTTC.

This clonotype occurred a few times. This chain uses TRBV15 with TRBJ1-5; D unresolved. Per germline, CDR1 LNHNV and CDR2 YYDKDF (reference sequence). With 0 bases removed from V and 7 bases from J, the gap between germline ends came to 7 bases. CDR3 length: 13 residues. CDR3 loop: CATSRDKWQPQHF. As DNA, the CDR3 is TGTGCCACCAGCAGAGATAAGTGGCAGCCCCAGCATTTT.

The V and J genes are TRBV12-3 or TRBV12-4 and TRBJ2-5; D gene ambiguous. Trimming stripped 6 bases from V and 5 bases from J, with 13 bases between. CDR3 length equals 13 residues. Here the CDR3 reads CASSAQEWETQYF. In nucleotides, the CDR3 is TGTGCCAGCAGCGCTCAGGAGTGGGAGACCCAGTACTTC.

The table lists this clonotype with a count of one. The chain combines TRBV29-1 with TRBJ2-1, with 8 positions matching TRBD1. Judging by the DNA end, TRBJ2-7 fits better; the J call may be wrong. CDR1 and CDR2 from the germline V gene are SQVTM and ANQGSEA. The CDR3 is made up of 13 amino acids. DNA for the CDR3: TGCAGCGTTGGGACAGGGATCTACAATGAGCAGTACTTC. Protein product: CSVGTGIYNEQYF.

This clonotype was counted between two and nine times. This sequence joins TRBV20-1 and TRBJ1-2; D is unclear. CDR3 length: 13 amino acids. Germline-derived CDR1 and CDR2 are DFQATT and SNEGSKA (reference sequence). V was trimmed by 3 bases and J by 4 bases, leaving 12 bases between them. This CDR3 reads CSASRGIIYGYTF. In nucleotides, the CDR3 is TGCAGTGCTAGTCGGGGTATAATCTATGGCTACACCTTC.

This sequence joins TRBV24-1 and TRBJ1-2; TRBD1 matches 8 bases. The CDR3 covers 14 residues. The V gene's germline CDR1 is KGHDR and CDR2 SFDVKD. The V and J ends lost 5 bases and 7 bases, in that order; junction bases with no gene match: 8. The CDR3 loop reads CATSGPDRDGGYTF. The CDR3 nucleotides are TGTGCCACCAGTGGGCCGGACAGGGACGGTGGCTACACCTTC.

This clonotype has a handful of counts. This chain joins TRBV2 and TRBJ1-5; TRBD1 matches at 8 bases. With V trimmed by 5 bases and J by 6 bases, 9 bases remained unmatched. The CDR3 runs 15 residues. Per germline, CDR1 SNHLY and CDR2 FYNNEI. The CDR3 is CASSKTGQASQPQHF. The CDR3 coding sequence is TGTGCCAGCAGTAAGACGGGACAGGCTAGTCAGCCCCAGCATTTT. Full variable domain (outside the CDR3, taken from reference TRBV2 and TRBJ1-5): EPEVTQTPSHQVTQMGQEVILRCVPISNHLYFYWYRQILGQKVEFLVSFYNNEISEKSEIFDDQFSVERPDGSNFTLKIRSTKLEDSAMYFCASSKTGQASQPQHFGDGTRLSIL.

This clonotype was seen a few times. V is TRBV9 and J is TRBJ2-5, with TRBD2 matching over 12 bases. With 3 bases clipped from V and 1 base from J, the junction kept 4 bases outside the gene matches. The CDR3 is made up of 16 amino acids. Germline assignment: CDR1 SGDLS and CDR2 YYNGEE. The CDR3 region has the DNA TGTGCCAGCAGCGAGACTAGCGGGGGCCCCCAAGAGACCCAGTACTTC. Translating gives CASSETSGGPQETQYF.